Given below is one TCR beta chain in context. The length of the CDR3 is 14 residues. CDR1 is SQVTM and CDR2 is ANQGSEA in the germline V gene. V lost 6 bases to trimming and J lost 3 bases; unmatched junction nucleotides: 9. TCRdb keeps only in-frame clones here, not all; method: immunoSEQ multiplex PCR. Counted here are some 130,000 clones, roughly 88% occurring once; the ten biggest clones make up about 9.3%. The sample originates from a study of blood T cell repertoires in COVID-19. The receptor was derived from a man aged 45-60 years with acute or convalescent COVID-19. V and J are TRBV29-1 and TRBJ1-2; 8 nucleotides line up with TRBD1. Material: peripheral blood. CDR3 residues: CSVALRGPDYGYTF. DNA for the CDR3: TGCAGCGTCGCCCTCAGGGGGCCAGACTATGGCTACACCTTC. The full variable domain, with the rest looked up from reference TRBV29-1 and TRBJ1-2, is SAVISQKPSRDICQRGTSLTIQCQVDSQVTMMFWYRQQPGQSLTLIATANQGSEATYESGFVIDKFPISRPNLTFSTLTVSNMSPEDSSIYLCSVALRGPDYGYTFGSGTRLTVV.